The clone carrying this T cell receptor (beta chain) has more than one count but fewer than ten. The data stem from a study of blood T cell repertoires in COVID-19. Authors' analysis steps: From reference gene primer amplification, estimates of nucleated cell counts were derived. TCRdb keeps only in-frame clones here, not all; method: immunoSEQ multiplex PCR. V and J calls and clone size are as listed in that table; D and trimming were resolved from the DNA. The table includes 90,000 or so clones, approximately 91% detected once. The CDR3 extends over 13 amino acids. The germline V gene has CDR1 MDHEN and CDR2 SYDVKM. V dropped 7 bases and J dropped 3; count of bases not matched to a gene: 6.

The chain joins TRBV28 to TRBJ2-7, with 7 bases that match TRBD1. The source material was peripheral blood. The source is a human donor with active COVID-19. The donor label of this sample is uncertain. The CDR3 nucleotides are TGTGCCAGCACGACAGGGAAGGGCTACGAGCAGTACTTC. It codes for CASTTGKGYEQYF.